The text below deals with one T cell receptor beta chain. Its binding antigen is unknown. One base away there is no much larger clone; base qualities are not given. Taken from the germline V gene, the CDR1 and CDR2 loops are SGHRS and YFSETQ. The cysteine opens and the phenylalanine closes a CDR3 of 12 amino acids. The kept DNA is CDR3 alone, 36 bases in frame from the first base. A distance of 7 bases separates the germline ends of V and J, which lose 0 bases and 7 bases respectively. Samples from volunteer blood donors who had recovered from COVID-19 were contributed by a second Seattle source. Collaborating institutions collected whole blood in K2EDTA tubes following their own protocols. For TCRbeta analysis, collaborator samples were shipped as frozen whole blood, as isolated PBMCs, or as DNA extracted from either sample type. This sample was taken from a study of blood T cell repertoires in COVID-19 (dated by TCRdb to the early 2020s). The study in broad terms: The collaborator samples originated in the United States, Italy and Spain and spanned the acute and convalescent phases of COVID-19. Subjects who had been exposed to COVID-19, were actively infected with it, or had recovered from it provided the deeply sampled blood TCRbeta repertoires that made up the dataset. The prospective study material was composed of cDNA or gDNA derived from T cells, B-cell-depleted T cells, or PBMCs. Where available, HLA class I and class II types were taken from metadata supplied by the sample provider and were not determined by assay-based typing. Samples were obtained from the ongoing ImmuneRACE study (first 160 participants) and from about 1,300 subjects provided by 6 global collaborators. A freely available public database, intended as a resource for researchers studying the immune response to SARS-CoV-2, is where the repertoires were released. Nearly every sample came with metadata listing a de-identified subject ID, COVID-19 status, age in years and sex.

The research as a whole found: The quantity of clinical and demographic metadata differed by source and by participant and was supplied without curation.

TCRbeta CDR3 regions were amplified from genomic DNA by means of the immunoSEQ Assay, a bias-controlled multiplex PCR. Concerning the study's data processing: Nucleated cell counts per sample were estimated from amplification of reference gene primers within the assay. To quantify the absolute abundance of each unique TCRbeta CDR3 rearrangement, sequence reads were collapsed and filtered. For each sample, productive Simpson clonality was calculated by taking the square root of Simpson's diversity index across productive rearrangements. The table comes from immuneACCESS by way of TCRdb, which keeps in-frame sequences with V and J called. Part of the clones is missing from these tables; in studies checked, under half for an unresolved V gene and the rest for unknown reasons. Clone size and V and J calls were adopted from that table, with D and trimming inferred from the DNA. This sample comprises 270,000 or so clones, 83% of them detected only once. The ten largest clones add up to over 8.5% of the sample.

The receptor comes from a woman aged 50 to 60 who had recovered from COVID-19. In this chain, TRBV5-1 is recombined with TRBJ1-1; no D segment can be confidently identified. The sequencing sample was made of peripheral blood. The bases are TGCGCCAGCAGCTTGGATTCGTTTGAAGCTTTCTTT. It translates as CASSLDSFEAFF.